This TCR beta chain is drawn from a study of T cell repertoires in ileal Crohn's disease. Whole-study results and caveats: Within the first postoperative year, endoscopy came at median approximately 6.9 months.

Some clones are missing from TCRdb's copy, which holds only in-frame ones; the method was immunoSEQ multiplex PCR. The data hold some 11,000 clones, with roughly 72% observed a single time. A note on this clone: Its antigen is still unknown.

Stated time point: neoterminal ileum biopsy at postoperative endoscopy, about 6 months after surgery. Sequencing used ileal tissue. The sequence was obtained from an adult with Crohn's disease.

The CDR3 region is CASSSAGTGGEAFF. CDR3 in DNA: TGTGCCAGCAGCTCTGCCGGGACAGGGGGCGAAGCTTTCTTT. V is TRBV7-8 and J is TRBJ1-1; TRBD1 matches 12 bases. This CDR3 has 14 amino acids. J gave up 8 bases and V 4 bases, and 5 bases lay outside the gene matches. Germline CDR1 and CDR2: SGHVS and FQNEAQ.